This TCR beta chain is drawn from a study of PD-L1 blockade in urothelial cancer (dated by TCRdb to the late 2010s). Study-level background: All patients started therapy in about 2014 and received atezolizumab 1,200 mg intravenously every 3 weeks. An ECOG performance status of 0 or 1 was recorded for the patients, and 0 to 3 prior chemotherapy regimens had been received by the patients. Pretreatment blood TCR-seq was available for 30 or so patients, at least one posttreatment blood collection was obtained for some 25 patients, and tumor TCR-seq was available for some 25 patients. About 10 patients reached durable clinical benefit, while around 19 patients did not. Durable clinical benefit meant progression-free survival longer than 6 months, and TCR features were also tested against progression-free and overall survival. About 90% of the 29 patients were identified as males with urothelial cancer of bladder origin, and a prior smoking history was reported by 18 of 29 patients. Whole exome sequencing and RNA sequencing of pretreatment tumors were performed alongside TCR sequencing in the same patients. Blood samples gave median yields of about 150,000 T cells and 65,000 to 85,000 unique TCRs, along with a median clonality of 0.080. Somatic, immune and clinical correlates of response to PD-L1 blockade with atezolizumab in urothelial cancer were the focus of an exploratory multi-omic analysis. Pretreatment tumor samples, along with matched peripheral blood collected serially before and after atezolizumab treatment, underwent TCR sequencing. Blood samples were analyzed 3 weeks after the start of treatment (second dose) and 6 weeks after the start of treatment.

From the cysteine through the phenylalanine, the CDR3 covers 16 amino acids. Of the read, only the CDR3 DNA is kept; its 48 bases are in frame from base 1. Trimming leaves V shorter by 0 bases and J shorter by 6 bases, with the junction holding 1 base beyond the gene matches. From the germline V gene, CDR1 is ENHRY and CDR2 is SYGVKD. Per the publication, the time point label means: peripheral blood 6 weeks after treatment start. A cohort of roughly 30 patients with locally advanced or metastatic urothelial carcinoma, treated at Memorial Sloan Kettering on a trial protocol, was included. Peripheral blood mononuclear cells were collected from each patient pretreatment and during treatment, giving between 1 and 8 total time points per patient. The Qiagen DNeasy Blood extraction kit was used to purify genomic DNA from total PBMCs and tumor samples. PBMCs were collected pretreatment and during treatment, and were isolated and stored as previously described.

To estimate absolute template abundance from read counts, synthetic TCR analog templates were spiked into each PCR. Using the immunoSEQ assay, TCRbeta CDR3 regions were amplified from genomic DNA with bias-controlled V and J gene primers. Rearranged TCRbeta segments were sequenced at approximately 20X coverage. As for how the authors treated the data: Clustering was used to correct sequencing errors, and CDR3s were annotated against IMGT to assign V, D and J genes. Only productive TCRbeta rearrangements were used in downstream analyses, excluding out-of-frame or stop-codon sequences. Clonality was computed as one minus Shannon entropy normalized by the log of the number of unique productive sequences. Fisher's exact test with Benjamini-Hochberg correction, using a cutoff of adjusted p below 0.01, was how clones that differed between time points or between blood and tumor were identified. TCRdb limited this immuneACCESS table to in-frame rearrangements with V and J called. A share of clones is missing; checked studies link under half to unresolved V genes, and the rest is unexplained. V, J and clone size are those of that table, while D and trimming were read from the DNA. In all, the sample holds tens of thousands of clones, and 86% of those were seen once. The ten largest clones take up roughly a quarter of the sample.

As regards this clone: Its specific antigen is unknown. It has no much larger one-base neighbor in the sample; base qualities were not kept.

Here is what the overall study found, with its caveats: At 3 weeks after the start of treatment, tumor-associated TCR clones in peripheral blood had expanded more in patients with durable benefit (n of about 22, p = 0.022). Because the sample size was small (n ≈ 29) and many of the analyses were exploratory, the results are meant to be hypothesis-generating. A pretreatment peripheral blood TCR clonality below the median was linked to improved progression-free and overall survival.

Specimen: PBMCs, collected around atezolizumab (anti-PD-L1) treatment. The sequence came from a man aged 60 to 75 with urothelial cancer. This receptor chain uses TRBV10-3 and TRBJ2-1; 14 bases in the junction line up with TRBD2. CDR3 reads: CAISESGTSGSNEQFF. At the DNA level, the sequence is TGTGCCATCAGTGAGTCGGGGACTAGCGGGAGCAATGAGCAGTTCTTC.